Following are 25 T cell receptor beta chains from one sample sequenced in a study of blood T cell repertoires in COVID-19. The method was immunoSEQ multiplex PCR; TCRdb's version includes in-frame clones alone and lacks a portion of them. Of about 160,000 clones in the sample, 85% to 95% were seen once. Sequencing used peripheral blood. These receptors all stem from a woman aged 45-65 years with acute or convalescent COVID-19.

The chain employs TRBV2 and TRBJ2-7; a weak D match, TRBD1 (5 bases). The CDR3 has 15 amino acids. Deletions cut 0 bases from V and 3 bases from J, with 12 bases between. Per germline, CDR1 SNHLY and CDR2 FYNNEI. CDR3 nucleotides: TGTGCCAGCAGTGAAGCAGGGGTTAATCACTACGAGCAGTACTTC. This encodes CASSEAGVNHYEQYF.

This chain links TRBV27 with TRBJ2-2, with TRBD2 identical over 10 bases. The CDR3 spans 16 residues. CDR1 is MNHEY, CDR2 SMNVEV, per germline (reference sequence). After removal of 8 bases from V and 3 bases from J, the junction contained 9 bases not matched to a gene. The CDR3 DNA follows: TGTGCCAGCGGCGCTAGCGGGAGTCAGTACACCGGGGAGCTGTTTTTT. Protein product: CASGASGSQYTGELFF.

This rearrangement joins TRBV1 to TRBJ2-5; TRBD1, as called in the table, went unchecked against the DNA. TRBV1 represents a pseudogene. The CDR3 sequence is 15 residues long. The DNA of the CDR3 is TGCACCAGCAGCCATAGGGGACAGACACAAGAGACCCAGTACTTC. Amino acids: CTSSHRGQTQETQYF.

The chain joins TRBV4-1 to TRBJ2-1; possible D gene TRBD2, 6 bases. Germline V gene sequence: CDR1 MGHRA, CDR2 YSYEKL. Trimming took off 5 bases at V and 8 bases at J, with 16 bases between the two ends. The CDR3 loop spans 14 amino acids. CDR3 amino acids: CASSDELADHEQFF. For the CDR3, the DNA is TGCGCCAGCAGCGACGAACTAGCAGACCATGAGCAGTTCTTC.

The genes are TRBV28 and TRBJ1-2; 9 nucleotides agree with TRBD1. The V gene's germline CDR1 is MDHEN and CDR2 SYDVKM. The junction had 5 bases not matched to a gene; V was cut back by 7 bases and J by 2 bases. This CDR3 contains 14 residues. CDR3 sequence reads: CASTEQGANYGYTF. CDR3 sequence (DNA): TGTGCCAGCACGGAACAGGGGGCGAACTATGGCTACACCTTC.

V gene TRBV6-2 or TRBV6-3 combines with J gene TRBJ1-1, with a possible D match to TRBD1 (6 bases). Between the trimmed V and J ends, which lost 5 bases and 7 bases, there was a span of 23 bases. Germline V gene data show CDR1 as MNHEY and CDR2 as SVGEGT. The CDR3 is made up of 16 amino acids. CDR3 protein: CASSGLMAGQLFEAFF. The CDR3 DNA reads TGTGCCAGCAGTGGATTAATGGCAGGACAGCTTTTTGAAGCTTTCTTT.

The chain is built from TRBV28 and TRBJ1-2; the D is unclear. Trimming took off 7 bases at V and 4 bases at J, with 16 bases between the two ends. This CDR3 region has 14 residues. CDR1 is MDHEN, CDR2 SYDVKM, per germline. The CDR3 spells CASTTPNLSYGYTF. DNA for the CDR3: TGTGCCAGCACCACTCCCAACCTTTCCTATGGCTACACCTTC.

This sequence joins TRBV4-2 and TRBJ2-5; 7 bases match TRBD2. V was pared by 1 base and J by 3 bases, with 5 bases of the junction left unmatched. Germline V gene data show CDR1 as LGHNA and CDR2 as YNFKEQ. The CDR3 extends over 15 amino acids. The DNA for the CDR3 is TGTGCCAGCAGCCAAGGGAGGGCGGGGGAAGAGACCCAGTACTTC. Translated: CASSQGRAGEETQYF.

This chain links TRBV7-2 with TRBJ2-3, with 7 bases fitting TRBD2. Germline lookup yields CDR1 SGHTA and CDR2 FQGNSA. V was pared by 3 bases and J by 3 bases, with 6 bases of the junction left unmatched. The CDR3 contains 15 residues. This chain's CDR3 is CASSFIGGGTDTQYF. The CDR3 region has the DNA TGTGCCAGCAGCTTTATTGGGGGGGGTACAGATACGCAGTATTTT.

The V call is TRBV6-2 or TRBV6-3, the J call TRBJ1-1; no clear D gene. Germline CDR1 reads MNHEY; CDR2 reads SVGEGT. The CDR3 sequence is 14 residues long. The V end lost 6 bases, the J end lost 1 base, and 12 bases lay between the germline ends. CDR3 region: CASSKTTANTEAFF. The CDR3 DNA reads TGTGCCAGCAGCAAGACGACTGCGAACACTGAAGCTTTCTTT.

The rearrangement links TRBV15 to TRBJ2-2, with 9 bases lining up with TRBD1. CDR3 length: 19 residues. Germline assignment: CDR1 LNHNV and CDR2 YYDKDF (reference sequence). V lost 0 bases, J lost 6 bases, and 14 bases stayed unmatched. DNA of the CDR3: TGTGCCACCAGCAGAGATAGTGTGGGGACAGGGCCCTGGGCCGGGGAGCTGTTTTTT. Amino acids: CATSRDSVGTGPWAGELFF.

This chain uses TRBV2 with TRBJ1-2; 10 nucleotides match TRBD1. Germline V CDR1 and CDR2: SNHLY, FYNNEI. V shed 6 bases and J 2 bases; nucleotides not matched to a gene: 12. This CDR3 is 17 amino acids long. The CDR3 nucleotides read TGTGCCAGCAGCGACCCGGGACAGGGGTTTACAAACTATGGCTACACCTTC. Protein product: CASSDPGQGFTNYGYTF.

In DNA form, the CDR3 reads TGTGCCAGCAGTTTAGGGGCAGGCCATTATGGCTACACCTTC. Translating gives CASSLGAGHYGYTF. The rearrangement joins TRBV28 to TRBJ1-2, with a tentative D call TRBD1 (5 bases). Germline-derived CDR1 and CDR2 are MDHEN and SYDVKM. Deletions cut 2 bases from V and 5 bases from J, with 12 bases between. The CDR3 sequence is 14 residues long.

This chain connects TRBV10-3 to TRBJ2-2, with D possibly being TRBD2 (6 bases). Trimming left V 8 bases short and J 6 bases short, with 13 bases between. Looked up from germline, CDR1 is ENHRY and CDR2 is SYGVKD. The CDR3 has 13 residues. The CDR3 bases are TGTGCCATCGGAGGGTCTCAGGCCGGGGAGCTGTTTTTT. Residues: CAIGGSQAGELFF.

The chain employs TRBV18 and TRBJ1-1, with a tentative D call TRBD1 (5 bases). Germline V gene lookup returns CDR1 KGHSH and CDR2 LQKENI. The CDR3 contains 14 residues. V was pared by 3 bases and J by 1 base, with 9 bases between. Here the CDR3 reads CASSPYRTNTEAFF. The DNA of the CDR3 is TGTGCCAGCTCACCCTACAGGACGAACACTGAAGCTTTCTTT.

The J gene is TRBJ1-3, the V gene TRBV2; D remains unclear. Trimming left V 6 bases short and J 2 bases short, with 11 bases between. Per the germline V gene, CDR1 is SNHLY and CDR2 is FYNNEI. This CDR3 is built from 14 residues. The CDR3 sequence is CASSFRSTGNTIYF. CDR3 in DNA: TGTGCCAGCAGCTTCCGGTCAACTGGAAACACCATATATTTT.

This chain connects TRBV7-2 to TRBJ1-6, with D possibly TRBD1 on 6 matching bases. V dropped 5 bases and J dropped 9 bases, with 11 bases sitting between them. This CDR3 is 13 amino acids long. CDR1 is SGHTA, CDR2 FQGNSA, per germline. The CDR3 bases are TGTGCCAGCAGCCCACTACAGGGTTCACCCCTCCACTTT. Translating gives CASSPLQGSPLHF.

V and J are TRBV12-5 and TRBJ2-2; D may be TRBD1 (6 bases). V gave up 2 bases and J gave up 1 base, with 8 bases separating them. The germline V gene has CDR1 LGHNT and CDR2 FRNRAP. CDR3 size: 15 residues. CDR3 region: CASGLKQGNTGELFF. DNA of the CDR3: TGTGCTAGTGGTTTGAAACAGGGGAACACCGGGGAGCTGTTTTTT.

This chain links TRBV1 with TRBJ2-7; the table's D call of TRBD2 was not tested on the DNA. TRBV1 corresponds to a pseudogene. There are 14 residues in the CDR3. In DNA, the CDR3 is TGCACCAGCAGCGGGACTAGCTGCACCTACGAGCAGTACTTC. It is translated as CTSSGTSCTYEQYF.

The chain couples TRBV2 to TRBJ1-4; weak D call: TRBD1 (5 bases). Germline CDR1 and CDR2: SNHLY and FYNNEI. This CDR3 region has 12 residues. Trimming left V 7 bases short and J 2 bases short, with 5 bases between. CDR3 in amino acids: CASTGTNEKLFF. The CDR3 DNA follows: TGTGCCAGCACAGGGACTAATGAAAAACTGTTTTTT.

The V and J genes are TRBV5-4 and TRBJ1-1, with 9 bases identical to TRBD1. Germline V CDR1 and CDR2: SGHNT, YYREEE (reference sequence). The junction had 10 bases not matched to a gene; V was cut back by 3 bases and J by 4 bases. This CDR3 has 16 residues. For the CDR3, the DNA is TGTGCCAGCAGCTCAGGGGGGGGACAGGGTCTCACTGAAGCTTTCTTT. Residues: CASSSGGGQGLTEAFF.

The rearrangement joins TRBV4-3 to TRBJ2-1; 7 bases line up with TRBD2. Germline V gives CDR1 LGHNA, CDR2 YSLEER. V gave up 0 bases and J gave up 5 bases; unmatched junction bases: 7. The CDR3 runs 16 residues. CDR3 in amino acids: CASSQEGLAANNEQFF. DNA of the CDR3: TGCGCCAGCAGCCAAGAAGGTCTAGCGGCAAACAATGAGCAGTTCTTC.

This clone came up a few times. This sequence joins TRBV11-1 and TRBJ1-5; maybe TRBD1 (6 bases). The V end was cut by 1 base, the J end by 3 bases, with 13 bases between. CDR3 length equals 16 residues. The germline gives CDR1 SGHAT, CDR2 FQDESV (reference sequence). The chain's CDR3 is CASSLGQGTDNQPQHF. As DNA, the CDR3 is TGTGCCAGCAGCTTAGGTCAGGGGACGGACAATCAGCCCCAGCATTTT.

There are a few counts of this clone. The chain recombines TRBV10-2 with TRBJ2-7, with D hard to call. The germline CDR1 and CDR2 sequences are WSHSY and SAAADI. V gave up 4 bases and J gave up 3 bases, with 10 bases separating them. This CDR3 spans 13 amino acids. This CDR3 reads CASSVYSYYEQYF. CDR3 coding DNA: TGCGCCAGCAGTGTATACAGTTACTACGAGCAGTACTTC.

The J gene is TRBJ2-7, the V gene TRBV7-9, with a weak D call TRBD1 (6 bases). The CDR3 is made up of 14 amino acids. V was trimmed by 5 bases and J by 2 bases, leaving 13 bases between them. Germline V gene data show CDR1 as SEHNR and CDR2 as FQNEAQ (reference sequence). This CDR3 reads CASSARDKTYEQYF. CDR3 sequence (DNA): TGTGCCAGCAGCGCTAGGGACAAGACCTACGAGCAGTACTTC. Full variable domain (rest looked up from reference TRBV7-9 and TRBJ2-7): DTGVSQNPRHKITKRGQNVTFRCDPISEHNRLYWYRQTLGQGPEFLTYFQNEAQLEKSRLLSDRFSAERPKGSFSTLEIQRTEQGDSAMYLCASSARDKTYEQYFGPGTRLTVT.